The clone carrying this TCR beta chain occurred many times. What it binds is not known. This sample stems from a study of human T cells and chemical hapten exposure. Germline-derived CDR1 and CDR2 are DFQATT and SNEGSKA (reference sequence). Trimming took 6 bases from V and 4 from J; bases not matched to a gene: 6. The CDR3 consists of 15 residues. Study-level points and caveats: Expanded TCRs produced significantly more large CDR3 similarity clusters than controls did.

Original analysis: A per-sample median of 95,638 TCRs was observed, with a range of about 20,000 to 700,000. TCRdb called the RACE reads again in MiXCR, with one record for every CDR3 protein. The V and J calls were determined by TCRdb, not by the authors. Seen here are tens of thousands of distinct CDR3 sequences, about 14% observed once, and the top ten hold 3.5% to 6%. Described time point: pre-sensitization, week 0. The treatment denotes: therapeutic diphenylcyclopropenone sensitization with weekly scalp DPC. Alopecia patients, 18 to 70 years old and DPC-suitable, served as donors. The sample consisted of whole blood, taken in connection with sensitization to the hapten diphenylcyclopropenone (DPC). The clonotype was recovered from a woman aged 45-59 years with alopecia areata. Some clones in this sample may be carry-over from other donors' samples. The rearrangement joins TRBV20-1 to TRBJ2-3; 14 positions match TRBD2. The CDR3 DNA is TGCAGTGCCGCCGGGACTAGCGGGAGCCCAGATACGCAGTATTTT. Translating gives CSAAGTSGSPDTQYF.